The 29 T cell receptor beta chains listed next were all sequenced from one sample in a study of shared clonotypes between healthy human individuals. Only in-frame clones appear in the TCRdb table, and some are missing; sequencing was by immunoSEQ multiplex PCR. The sample yields hundreds of thousands of clones, about 96% seen once. Specimen: naive CD4+ T cells sorted from blood. Noted subset: CD45RA+ positively selected. The receptors were gathered from a woman aged 30 to 39 in good health.

The chain recombines TRBV19 with TRBJ2-6; tentatively, D is TRBD1 (6 bases). The CDR3 sequence is 18 residues long. V dropped 7 bases and J dropped 0 bases, with 19 bases sitting between them. CDR1 is LNHDA and CDR2 is SQIVND in the germline V gene (reference sequence). The CDR3 region has the DNA TGTGCCAGTACCGCCCGGGACATAATTTCCTCTGGGGCCAACGTCCTGACTTTC. Residues: CASTARDIISSGANVLTF.

This chain links TRBV19 with TRBJ1-5; 8 positions agree with TRBD1. After removal of 7 bases from V and 3 bases from J, the junction contained 8 bases not matched to a gene. The CDR3 consists of 15 residues. From germline, CDR1 is LNHDA and CDR2 SQIVND (reference sequence). This CDR3 reads CASIPTGAFNQPQHF. CDR3 nucleotides: TGTGCCAGTATCCCGACAGGGGCCTTCAATCAGCCCCAGCATTTT.

The chain employs TRBV28 and TRBJ2-5; 8 nucleotides align to TRBD1. This CDR3 is 15 amino acids long. The V gene end was trimmed by 2 bases and the J gene end by 5 bases; junction bases not matched to a gene: 7. Germline V gives CDR1 MDHEN, CDR2 SYDVKM. CDR3 amino acids: CASSLAQGARETQYF. The DNA of the CDR3 is TGTGCCAGCAGTTTAGCCCAGGGGGCGAGGGAGACCCAGTACTTC.

The chain has TRBV30 and TRBJ2-5; possibly TRBD1 for D (6 bases). The J call may be wrong; the DNA end is better matched by TRBJ2-7. CDR3 size: 14 residues. The germline V gene has CDR1 GTSNPN and CDR2 SVGIG (reference sequence). CDR3 protein: CAWSAGQSSCEQYF. CDR3 in DNA: TGTGCCTGGAGTGCCGGACAGTCCTCTTGCGAGCAGTACTTC.

The rearrangement joins TRBV2 to TRBJ1-5; D gene unclear. The CDR3 spans 12 residues. CDR1 is SNHLY and CDR2 is FYNNEI in the germline V gene. Trimming took 4 bases from V and 5 from J, leaving 6 bases between them. CDR3 coding DNA: TGTGCCAGCAGTGGGTTAGATCAGCCCCAGCATTTT. Protein product: CASSGLDQPQHF.

The V call is TRBV6-5, the J call TRBJ1-5; D not certain. CDR3 length: 14 amino acids. Germline CDR1 MNHEY, CDR2 SVGAGI. The V gene lost 6 bases and the J gene lost 8 bases, with 17 bases spanning the gap. The chain's CDR3 is CASSPSGDPEPQHF. Here the CDR3 DNA reads TGTGCCAGCAGCCCCTCGGGTGACCCAGAGCCCCAGCATTTT.

V and J are TRBV27 and TRBJ2-7; 14 bases are shared with TRBD2. The germline gives CDR1 MNHEY, CDR2 SMNVEV (reference sequence). V shed 6 bases, J shed 3 bases, and the junction held 13 bases outside the gene matches. This CDR3 comprises 18 residues. The CDR3 here is CASSPFGLAGGIGYEQYF. The CDR3 DNA sequence: TGTGCCAGCAGCCCCTTCGGACTAGCGGGAGGAATCGGCTACGAGCAGTACTTC.

A single count supports this clone. This chain joins TRBV1 and TRBJ2-7; the table calls TRBD2, which could not be checked here. TRBV1 is termed a pseudogene. The CDR3 extends over 16 amino acids. The CDR3 bases are TGCACCAGCAGCCAAGATAAACCGCCTAGCACCCACGAGCAGTACTTC. Amino acid sequence: CTSSQDKPPSTHEQYF.

The chain carries TRBV19 and TRBJ2-7; D not certain. There are 14 residues in the CDR3. Germline CDR1 LNHDA, CDR2 SQIVND (reference sequence). Trimming took off 5 bases at V and 1 base at J, with 12 bases between the two ends. The CDR3 DNA is TGTGCCAGTAGTTATAGCCTCGGGTCCTACGAGCAGTACTTC. This translates into CASSYSLGSYEQYF.

V is TRBV11-1 and J is TRBJ2-4; D may be TRBD1 or TRBD2 (6 bases each). Germline CDR1 reads SGHAT; CDR2 reads FQDESV (reference sequence). This CDR3 contains 13 residues. Trimming left V 6 bases short and J 7 bases short, with 13 bases between. CDR3 sequence reads: CASRPSGANIQYF. In DNA, the CDR3 is TGTGCCAGCAGGCCATCGGGGGCGAACATTCAGTACTTC.

The chain recombines TRBV7-8 with TRBJ1-1; a weak D match, TRBD1 (5 bases). Germline V gene sequence: CDR1 SGHVS, CDR2 FQNEAQ. The CDR3 sequence is 14 residues long. V gave up 5 bases and J gave up 4 bases, with 14 bases separating them. The CDR3 DNA is TGTGCCAGCAGCCCCCTCGCGGGGGGCACTGAAGCTTTCTTT. It translates to CASSPLAGGTEAFF.

This clone was found once. The genes are TRBV6-4 and TRBJ1-5; D is uncertain. Looked up from germline, CDR1 is MRHNA and CDR2 is SNTAGT. V gave up 4 bases and J gave up 6 bases, with 10 bases separating them. This CDR3 contains 13 residues. CDR3: CASSVKPGQPQHF. The CDR3 nucleotides are TGTGCCAGCAGTGTCAAGCCCGGTCAGCCCCAGCATTTT.

V usage is TRBV29-1 and J usage is TRBJ1-5; D remains ambiguous. Germline values: CDR1 SQVTM, CDR2 ANQGSEA. CDR3 length: 12 amino acids. V dropped 4 bases and J dropped 3 bases, with 7 bases sitting between them. The CDR3 loop is CSVAEDNQPQHF. Here the CDR3 DNA reads TGCAGCGTTGCCGAGGACAATCAGCCCCAGCATTTT.

The J gene is TRBJ2-3, the V gene TRBV5-1, with D unclear. This CDR3 contains 12 residues. CDR1 SGHRS and CDR2 YFSETQ come from the germline V gene. Trimming took off 2 bases at V and 6 bases at J, with 7 bases between the two ends. The CDR3 DNA reads as TGCGCCAGCAGCTTTCGTCGTGATACGCAGTATTTT. Translation: CASSFRRDTQYF.

This chain uses TRBV5-1 with TRBJ2-3; 7 bases agree with TRBD2. CDR1 is SGHRS, CDR2 YFSETQ, per germline. The CDR3 consists of 14 residues. The junction had 4 bases not matched to a gene; V was cut back by 4 bases and J by 2 bases. The DNA of the CDR3 is TGCGCCAGCAGCGCTGCGGGGGTCACAGATACGCAGTATTTT. Translation gives CASSAAGVTDTQYF.

The rearrangement uses TRBV4-1 and TRBJ2-5; tentative D call: TRBD2 (5 bases). Germline CDR1 and CDR2: MGHRA and YSYEKL. This CDR3 has 14 amino acids. The V gene lost 4 bases and the J gene lost 3 bases, with 12 bases spanning the gap. CDR3 sequence: CASSPRGLEETQYF. In nucleotides, the CDR3 is TGCGCCAGCAGCCCCCGAGGACTGGAAGAGACCCAGTACTTC.

The rearrangement links TRBV28 to TRBJ1-5, with D unclear. Germline V CDR1 and CDR2: MDHEN, SYDVKM. This CDR3 is built from 15 residues. V lost 2 bases and J lost 1, with 9 bases in between. The CDR3 DNA sequence: TGTGCCAGCAGTTTACGGCTCTCCAGCAATCAGCCCCAGCATTTT. Translating gives CASSLRLSSNQPQHF.

The chain has TRBV13 and TRBJ2-1; TRBD2 matches at 11 bases. There are 19 residues in the CDR3. CDR1 is PRHDT and CDR2 is FYEKMQ in the germline V gene (reference sequence). The ends lost 0 bases at V and 14 bases at J; junction bases unmatched: 21. The CDR3 region has the DNA TGTGCCAGCAGCTTAGGGTACATCAGTGGCCGCGCACTAGCGGGAGACGAGTTCTTC. Its translation: CASSLGYISGRALAGDEFF.

This chain uses TRBV2 with TRBJ2-2; 10 bases are a match to TRBD2. The germline V gene encodes CDR1 SNHLY and CDR2 FYNNEI. V gave up 6 bases and J gave up 4 bases; unmatched junction bases: 5. The CDR3 has 15 residues. In nucleotides, the CDR3 is TGTGCCAGCAGGGGAGCGGGAGGGGTCACCGGGGAGCTGTTTTTT. Its protein is CASRGAGGVTGELFF. The entire variable domain, with the rest obtained from reference TRBV2 and TRBJ2-2, is as follows: EPEVTQTPSHQVTQMGQEVILRCVPISNHLYFYWYRQILGQKVEFLVSFYNNEISEKSEIFDDQFSVERPDGSNFTLKIRSTKLEDSAMYFCASRGAGGVTGELFFGEGSRLTVL.

This chain links TRBV4-1 with TRBJ2-7, with D possibly matching TRBD2 (6 bases). V lost 2 bases and J 2 bases, leaving 19 bases between the germline ends. This CDR3 has 17 residues. From germline, CDR1 is MGHRA and CDR2 YSYEKL. CDR3 sequence reads: CASSQRVTSQHTYEQYF. The CDR3 nucleotides read TGCGCCAGCAGCCAAAGGGTAACTAGCCAGCATACCTACGAGCAGTACTTC.

The chain joins TRBV4-1 to TRBJ2-6; the D is unclear. V shed 5 bases and J shed 0 bases, with 8 bases lying between them. The CDR3 contains 15 residues. Germline V gene sequence: CDR1 MGHRA, CDR2 YSYEKL. The CDR3 sequence: CASSADLSGANVLTF. The CDR3 DNA sequence: TGCGCCAGCAGCGCGGACCTCTCTGGGGCCAACGTCCTGACTTTC.

The rearrangement links TRBV29-1 to TRBJ2-3, with TRBD1 identical over 8 bases. The trim removed 7 bases at V and 0 bases at J, leaving 6 bases unmatched. This CDR3 spans 14 amino acids. Germline CDR1 reads SQVTM; CDR2 reads ANQGSEA. The CDR3 loop is CSAQGATSTDTQYF. The CDR3 region has the DNA TGCAGCGCGCAGGGGGCCACCAGCACAGATACGCAGTATTTT.

The chain joins TRBV11-3 to TRBJ2-7, with 11 bases identical to TRBD2. V was clipped by 5 bases and J by 7 bases; unmatched bases: 10. CDR1 and CDR2 from the germline V gene are SGHNT and YENEEA. This CDR3 has 15 residues. CDR3 sequence: CASSLLLAGAREQYF. CDR3 coding DNA: TGTGCCAGCAGCCTGCTACTAGCGGGAGCGAGGGAGCAGTACTTC.

This chain joins TRBV28 and TRBJ2-5; a possible D gene is TRBD1 (5 bases). The DNA matches TRBJ2-7 better at its end, which makes the J call doubtful. Germline CDR1 reads MDHEN; CDR2 reads SYDVKM. This CDR3 has 16 amino acids. This chain's CDR3 is CASKSSEGVFLYEQYF. The CDR3 DNA sequence: TGTGCCAGCAAGTCTTCAGAAGGGGTATTCTTGTACGAGCAGTACTTC.

This clone was picked up one time. The CDR3 here is CASSLGDGSSYEQYF. The CDR3 DNA sequence: TGTGCCAGCAGCTTAGGGGACGGGAGCTCCTACGAGCAGTACTTC. The chain couples TRBV11-3 to TRBJ2-7; tentative D call: TRBD2 (6 bases). Germline V lookup: CDR1 SGHNT, CDR2 YENEEA. The CDR3 spans 15 residues. V was cut by 1 base and J by 0 bases, with 10 bases left in between.

DNA of the CDR3: TGCGCCAGCAGCCAACCAACTGGAATGAACACTGAAGCTTTCTTT. Its translation is CASSQPTGMNTEAFF. The V and J genes are TRBV4-1 and TRBJ1-1; no firm D call. This CDR3 region has 15 residues. Trimming pared 2 bases from V and 0 bases from J, leaving 10 bases between. In germline, CDR1 is MGHRA, CDR2 YSYEKL.

The chain has TRBV5-1 and TRBJ1-1, with TRBD1 identical over 10 bases. This CDR3 comprises 16 residues. Germline-derived CDR1 and CDR2 are SGHRS and YFSETQ. The V and J ends lost 2 bases and 3 bases, in that order; junction bases with no gene match: 7. The CDR3, as DNA: TGCGCCAGCAGCTTTCAACCCGGGACAGGGGACACTGAAGCTTTCTTT. This sequence encodes CASSFQPGTGDTEAFF.

V gene TRBV5-4 combines with J gene TRBJ2-1, with TRBD1 matching 11 bases. CDR3 length: 15 amino acids. Trimming removed 5 bases from V and 3 bases from J; junction bases left unmatched: 4. Germline loops: CDR1 SGHNT, CDR2 YYREEE (reference sequence). The CDR3 DNA reads as TGTGCCAGCAGGCTCGGGACAGGGGGCTACAATGAGCAGTTCTTC. It specifies CASRLGTGGYNEQFF.

This clone was recorded once. At the DNA level, this CDR3 is encoded by other sequences in the same sample as well. This chain links TRBV5-1 with TRBJ1-1; D unresolved. Between the trimmed V and J ends, which lost 4 bases and 0 bases, there was a span of 7 bases. Per the germline V gene, CDR1 is SGHRS and CDR2 is YFSETQ. There are 13 residues in the CDR3. The CDR3 reads CASSLTVNTEAFF. As DNA, the CDR3 is TGCGCCAGCAGCCTAACAGTGAACACTGAAGCTTTCTTT.